The clone carrying this T cell receptor beta chain was seen more than once but under ten times. Antigen unknown. The length of the CDR3 is 12 residues. The germline V gene has CDR1 DFQATT and CDR2 SNEGSKA (reference sequence). Trimming cost V 6 bases and J 6 bases, with 15 bases left between them. UMIs and sample barcodes were carried by the TCR alpha and TCR beta cDNA libraries that 5'RACE produced using constant-segment primers. TCRdb re-derived calls from the 5' RACE reads in MiXCR, one entry per CDR3 protein. Counted here are hundreds of thousands of distinct CDR3 sequences, 20% to 30% occurring once; the ten biggest clones make up around 13%. These data come from a study of T-cell memory formation after mild COVID-19. As for the study in general: The TCR clusters were mostly specific to one donor. General study results and limits: Pre-infection memory already had some responding clones, implying cross-reactive memory joined. Day 15 to 85 contracting clones showed balanced CD4/CD8; later expanders leaned CD4+.

This TCR was sampled from an adult woman who had mild COVID-19 (a few samples of this study predate the infection). Cell type and time point are not known. The sequencing sample was made of PBMCs or a T cell subset sorted from them (not recorded which). The V and J genes are TRBV20-1 and TRBJ2-7; weak D call: TRBD1 (5 bases). CDR3 in DNA: TGCAGTGCCCTCCGACAGCCCCGCGAGCAGTACTTC. Its protein product is CSALRQPREQYF.